This T cell receptor beta chain was profiled in a study of long-term antiretroviral therapy in people with HIV. Investigators performed immunoSEQ version v3.0 at survey level. Produced via immunoSEQ multiplex PCR; TCRdb's table is partial and in-frame only. Of about 26,000 clones in the sample, around 80% were seen once. Germline values: CDR1 SNHLY, CDR2 FYNNEI. This CDR3 region has 12 residues. Trimming pared 1 base from V and 2 bases from J, leaving 2 bases between. This chain uses TRBV2 with TRBJ1-2; D gene ambiguous. Specimen: unsorted PBMCs, collected 1.1 years before starting antiretroviral therapy. This TCR was recovered from a woman aged 25 to 39 with HIV. As DNA, the CDR3 is TGTGCCAGCAGTGAAGAAAACTATGGCTACACCTTC. As protein: CASSEENYGYTF.